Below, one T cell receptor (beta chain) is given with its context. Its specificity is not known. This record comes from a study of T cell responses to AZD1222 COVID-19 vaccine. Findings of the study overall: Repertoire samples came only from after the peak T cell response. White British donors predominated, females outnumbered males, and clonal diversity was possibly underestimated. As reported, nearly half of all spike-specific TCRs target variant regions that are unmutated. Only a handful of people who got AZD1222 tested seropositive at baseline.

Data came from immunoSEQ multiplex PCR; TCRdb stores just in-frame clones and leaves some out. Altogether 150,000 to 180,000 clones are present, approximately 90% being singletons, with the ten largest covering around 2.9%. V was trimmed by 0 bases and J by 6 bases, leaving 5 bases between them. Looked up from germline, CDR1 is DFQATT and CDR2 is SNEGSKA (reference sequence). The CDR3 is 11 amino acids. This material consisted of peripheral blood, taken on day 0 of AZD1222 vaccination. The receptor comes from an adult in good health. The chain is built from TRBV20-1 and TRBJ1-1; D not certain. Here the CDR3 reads CSAREWAEAFF. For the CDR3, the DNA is TGCAGTGCTAGAGAGTGGGCTGAAGCTTTCTTT.